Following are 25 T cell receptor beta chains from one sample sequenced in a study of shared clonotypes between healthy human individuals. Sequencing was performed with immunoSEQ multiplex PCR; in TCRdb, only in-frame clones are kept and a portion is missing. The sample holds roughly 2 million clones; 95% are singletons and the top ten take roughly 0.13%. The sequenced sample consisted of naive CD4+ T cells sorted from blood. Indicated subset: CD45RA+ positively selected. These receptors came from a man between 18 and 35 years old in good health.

In DNA form, the CDR3 reads TGTGCCAGCAGCACACCCGGACAGGGAAAAGGTTACGAGCAGTACTTC. Its translation: CASSTPGQGKGYEQYF. This sequence joins TRBV28 and TRBJ2-7; 8 positions agree with TRBD1. The V gene end was trimmed by 6 bases and the J gene end by 4 bases; junction bases not matched to a gene: 14. The germline V gene encodes CDR1 MDHEN and CDR2 SYDVKM. CDR3 length equals 16 residues.

CDR3 DNA: TGTGCCAGCAGTTGGGACCTAGATATTACTGAAGCTTTCTTT. Translating gives CASSWDLDITEAFF. The chain combines TRBV2 with TRBJ1-1; D might be TRBD1 (5 bases). Per the germline V gene, CDR1 is SNHLY and CDR2 is FYNNEI. CDR3 length equals 14 residues. V lost 5 bases and J 5 bases, leaving 15 bases between the germline ends.

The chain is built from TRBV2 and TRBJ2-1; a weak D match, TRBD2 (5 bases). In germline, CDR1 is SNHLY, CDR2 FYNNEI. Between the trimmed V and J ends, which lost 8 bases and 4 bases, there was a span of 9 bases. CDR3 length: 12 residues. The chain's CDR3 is CASWELYNEQFF. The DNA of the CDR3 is TGTGCCAGCTGGGAGCTATACAATGAGCAGTTCTTC. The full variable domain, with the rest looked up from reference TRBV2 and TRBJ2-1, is EPEVTQTPSHQVTQMGQEVILRCVPISNHLYFYWYRQILGQKVEFLVSFYNNEISEKSEIFDDQFSVERPDGSNFTLKIRSTKLEDSAMYFCASWELYNEQFFGPGTRLTVL.

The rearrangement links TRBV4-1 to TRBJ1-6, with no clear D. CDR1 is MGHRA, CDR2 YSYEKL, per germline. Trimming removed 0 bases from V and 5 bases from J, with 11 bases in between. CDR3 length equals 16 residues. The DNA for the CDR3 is TGCGCCAGCAGCCAAGAGGCAGCTAGAGATAATTCACCCCTCCACTTT. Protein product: CASSQEAARDNSPLHF.

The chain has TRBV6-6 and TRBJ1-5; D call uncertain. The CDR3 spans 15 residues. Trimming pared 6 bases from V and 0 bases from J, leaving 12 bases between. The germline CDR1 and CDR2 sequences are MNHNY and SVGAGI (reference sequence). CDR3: CASRHPNPSNQPQHF. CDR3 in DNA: TGTGCCAGCAGGCACCCTAACCCTAGCAATCAGCCCCAGCATTTT.

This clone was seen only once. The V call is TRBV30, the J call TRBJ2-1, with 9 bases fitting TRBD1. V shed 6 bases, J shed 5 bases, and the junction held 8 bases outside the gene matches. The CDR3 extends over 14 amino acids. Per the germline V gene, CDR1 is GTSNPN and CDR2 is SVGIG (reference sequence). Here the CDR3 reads CACRRDRVDNEQFF. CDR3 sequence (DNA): TGTGCCTGTCGTCGGGACAGGGTCGACAATGAGCAGTTCTTC.

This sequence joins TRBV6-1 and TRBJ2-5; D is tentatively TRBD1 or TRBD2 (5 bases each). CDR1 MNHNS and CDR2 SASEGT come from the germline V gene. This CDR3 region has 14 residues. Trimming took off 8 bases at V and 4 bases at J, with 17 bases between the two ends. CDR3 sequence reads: CASSPNGGSETQYF. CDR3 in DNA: TGTGCCAGCTCCCCCAATGGGGGATCAGAGACCCAGTACTTC.

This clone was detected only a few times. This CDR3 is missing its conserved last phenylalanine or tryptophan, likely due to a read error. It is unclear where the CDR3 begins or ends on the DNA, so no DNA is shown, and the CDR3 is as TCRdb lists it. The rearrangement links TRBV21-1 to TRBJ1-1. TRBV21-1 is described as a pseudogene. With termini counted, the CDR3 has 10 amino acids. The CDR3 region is CASSCGVQAL.

The CDR3 sequence is CASSQDIVREQYF. In DNA form, the CDR3 reads TGCGCCAGCAGCCAAGATATAGTGCGGGAGCAGTACTTC. The V and J genes are TRBV4-1 and TRBJ2-7; D not resolved. This CDR3 is 13 amino acids long. The V gene's germline CDR1 is MGHRA and CDR2 YSYEKL. The V end lost 0 bases, the J end lost 7 bases, and 10 bases lay between the germline ends.

The CDR3 here is CASGREVGAYNEQFF. DNA for the CDR3: TGTGCCAGCGGGCGGGAGGTAGGAGCCTACAATGAGCAGTTCTTC. The J gene is TRBJ2-1, the V gene TRBV9, with TRBD2 matching over 8 bases. Germline loops: CDR1 SGDLS, CDR2 YYNGEE. The CDR3 has 15 amino acids. V was pared by 7 bases and J by 2 bases, with 8 bases of the junction left unmatched.

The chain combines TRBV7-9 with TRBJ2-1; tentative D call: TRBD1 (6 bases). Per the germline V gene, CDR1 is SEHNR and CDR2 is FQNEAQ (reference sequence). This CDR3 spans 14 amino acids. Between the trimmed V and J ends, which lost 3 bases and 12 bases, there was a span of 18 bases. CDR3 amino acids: CASSFQRTVWGQFF. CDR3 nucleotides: TGTGCCAGCAGCTTCCAACGGACAGTTTGGGGGCAGTTCTTC.

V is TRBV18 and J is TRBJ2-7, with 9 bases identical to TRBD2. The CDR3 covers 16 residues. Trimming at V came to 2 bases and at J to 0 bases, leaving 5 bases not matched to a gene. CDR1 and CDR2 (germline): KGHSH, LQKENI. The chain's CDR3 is CASSPLAGVSSYEQYF. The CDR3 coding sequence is TGTGCCAGCTCACCATTAGCGGGGGTTAGCTCCTACGAGCAGTACTTC. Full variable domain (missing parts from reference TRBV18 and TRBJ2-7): NAGVMQNPRHLVRRRGQEARLRCSPMKGHSHVYWYRQLPEEGLKFMVYLQKENIIDESGMPKERFSAEFPKEGPSILRIQQVVRGDSAAYFCASSPLAGVSSYEQYFGPGTRLTVT.

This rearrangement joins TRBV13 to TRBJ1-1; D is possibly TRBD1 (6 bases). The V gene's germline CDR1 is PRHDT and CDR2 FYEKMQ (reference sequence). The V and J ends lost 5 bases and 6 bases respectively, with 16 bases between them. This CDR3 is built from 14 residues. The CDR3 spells CASSEANGGAEAFF. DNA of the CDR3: TGTGCCAGCAGCGAAGCGAACGGGGGCGCTGAAGCTTTCTTT. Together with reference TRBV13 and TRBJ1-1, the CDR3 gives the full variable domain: AAGVIQSPRHLIKEKRETATLKCYPIPRHDTVYWYQQGPGQDPQFLISFYEKMQSDKGSIPDRFSAQQFSDYHSELNMSSLELGDSALYFCASSEANGGAEAFFGQGTRLTVV.

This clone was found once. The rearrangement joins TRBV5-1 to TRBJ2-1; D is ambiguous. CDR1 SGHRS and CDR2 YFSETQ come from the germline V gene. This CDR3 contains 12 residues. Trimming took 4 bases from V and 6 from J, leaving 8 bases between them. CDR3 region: CASSVPSNEQFF. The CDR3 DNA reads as TGCGCCAGCAGCGTCCCTAGCAATGAGCAGTTCTTC.

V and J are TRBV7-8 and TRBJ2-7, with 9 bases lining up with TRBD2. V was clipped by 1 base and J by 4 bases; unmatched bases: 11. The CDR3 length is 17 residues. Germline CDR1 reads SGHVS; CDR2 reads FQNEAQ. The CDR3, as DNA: TGTGCCAGCAGCTTAGTATTCGCGGGAGGGCTCGGTTACGAGCAGTACTTC. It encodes CASSLVFAGGLGYEQYF. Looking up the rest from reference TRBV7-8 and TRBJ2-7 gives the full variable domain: GAGVSQSPRYKVAKRGQDVALRCDPISGHVSLFWYQQALGQGPEFLTYFQNEAQLDKSGLPSDRFFAERPEGSVSTLKIQRTQQEDSAVYLCASSLVFAGGLGYEQYFGPGTRLTVT.

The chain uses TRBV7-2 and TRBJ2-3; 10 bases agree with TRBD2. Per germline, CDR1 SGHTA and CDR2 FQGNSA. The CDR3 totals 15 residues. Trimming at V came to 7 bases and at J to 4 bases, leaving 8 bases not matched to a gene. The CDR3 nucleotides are TGTGCCAGCAACCTAGCGGGAGTCTGGGCAGATACGCAGTATTTT. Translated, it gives CASNLAGVWADTQYF.

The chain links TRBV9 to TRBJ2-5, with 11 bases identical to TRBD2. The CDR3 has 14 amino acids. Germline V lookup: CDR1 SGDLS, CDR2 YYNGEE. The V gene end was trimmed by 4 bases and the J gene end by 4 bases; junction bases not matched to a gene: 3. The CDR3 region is CASSFGTSGETQYF. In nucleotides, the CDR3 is TGTGCCAGCAGCTTCGGGACTAGCGGAGAGACCCAGTACTTC.

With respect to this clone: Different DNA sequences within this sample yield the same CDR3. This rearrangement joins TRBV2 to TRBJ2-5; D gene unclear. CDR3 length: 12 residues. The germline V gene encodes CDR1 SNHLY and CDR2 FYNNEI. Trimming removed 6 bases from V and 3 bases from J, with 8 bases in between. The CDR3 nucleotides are TGTGCCAGCAGAGGAGAGGAAGAGACCCAGTACTTC. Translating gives CASRGEEETQYF.

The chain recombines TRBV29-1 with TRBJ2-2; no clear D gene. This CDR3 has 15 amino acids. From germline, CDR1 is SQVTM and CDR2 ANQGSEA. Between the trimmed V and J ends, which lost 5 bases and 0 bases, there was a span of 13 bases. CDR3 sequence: CSVKGLPSNTGELFF. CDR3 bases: TGCAGCGTTAAGGGATTACCCTCGAACACCGGGGAGCTGTTTTTT.

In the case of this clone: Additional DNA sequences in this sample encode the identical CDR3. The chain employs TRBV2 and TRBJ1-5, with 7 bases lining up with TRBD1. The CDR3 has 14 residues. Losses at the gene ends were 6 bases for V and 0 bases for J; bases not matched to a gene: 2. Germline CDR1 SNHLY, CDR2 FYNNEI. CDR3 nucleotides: TGTGCCAGCAGCAGGGACAGTAGCAATCAGCCCCAGCATTTT. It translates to CASSRDSSNQPQHF.

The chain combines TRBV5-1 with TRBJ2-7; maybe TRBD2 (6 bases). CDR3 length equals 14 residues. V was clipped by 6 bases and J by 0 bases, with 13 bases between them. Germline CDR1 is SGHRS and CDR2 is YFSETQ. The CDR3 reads CASTRGDSSYEQYF. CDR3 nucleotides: TGCGCCAGCACGCGCGGGGATAGCTCCTACGAGCAGTACTTC.

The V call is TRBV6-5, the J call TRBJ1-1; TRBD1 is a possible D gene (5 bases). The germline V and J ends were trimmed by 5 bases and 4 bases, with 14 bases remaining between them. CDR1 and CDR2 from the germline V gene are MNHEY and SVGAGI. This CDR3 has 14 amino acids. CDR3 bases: TGTGCCAGCAGTAGAGGGGTTCTGATCACTGAAGCTTTCTTT. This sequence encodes CASSRGVLITEAFF.

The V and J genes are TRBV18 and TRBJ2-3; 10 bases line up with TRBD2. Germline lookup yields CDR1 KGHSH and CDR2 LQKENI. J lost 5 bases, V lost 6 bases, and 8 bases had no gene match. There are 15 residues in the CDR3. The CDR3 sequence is CASSLSGGAGDTQYF. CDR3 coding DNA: TGTGCCAGCTCCCTAAGCGGGGGGGCAGGAGATACGCAGTATTTT.

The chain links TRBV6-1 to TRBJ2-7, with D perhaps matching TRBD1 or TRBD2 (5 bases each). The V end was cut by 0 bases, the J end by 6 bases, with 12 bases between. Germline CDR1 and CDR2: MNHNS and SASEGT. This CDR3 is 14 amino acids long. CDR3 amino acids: CASSEAASRVEQYF. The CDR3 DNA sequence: TGTGCCAGCAGTGAAGCAGCTAGCAGGGTCGAGCAGTACTTC.

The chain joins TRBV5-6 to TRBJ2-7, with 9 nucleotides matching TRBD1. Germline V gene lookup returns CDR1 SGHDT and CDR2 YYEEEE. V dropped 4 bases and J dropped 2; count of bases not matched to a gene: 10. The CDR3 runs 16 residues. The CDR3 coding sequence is TGTGCCAGCAGCAATACCTTCGGGACAGGGCCCTACGAGCAGTACTTC. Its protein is CASSNTFGTGPYEQYF.